The 25 T cell receptor beta chains in this list originate from one sample, sequenced in a study of molecular identifiers for immune sequencing clone quantification. TCRdb analysed the PCR reads with MiXCR anew, one entry per CDR3 protein. The sample shows approximately 630,000 distinct CDR3 sequences, 25% of them seen only once. Sample: naive CD8+ T cells from blood, with Jurkat cell RNA spiked in. Subset indicated: FACS-sorted CD8+CD4-CCR7+CD45RA+ naive T cells. Source of these receptors: a human donor in good health. Some libraries in this study had Jurkat cell RNA spiked in.

This clonotype was observed many times. The chain is built from TRBV28 and TRBJ2-7, with 8 bases identical to TRBD1. Germline V gene sequence: CDR1 MDHEN, CDR2 SYDVKM. Trimming cost V 7 bases and J 6 bases; bases outside gene matches: 14. The CDR3 has 15 residues. The CDR3 reads CASTDPGQAPLEQYF. The CDR3 DNA follows: TGTGCCAGCACCGACCCGGGACAGGCCCCACTCGAGCAGTACTTC.

This clonotype appeared once. This may come from a read error, since a much larger clone is one base off. The chain combines TRBV5-1 with TRBJ2-3; 12 bases are shared with TRBD2. The CDR3 contains 14 residues. Germline CDR1 SGHRS, CDR2 YFSETQ. CDR3 residues: CASKLAGGADTQCF. The CDR3 nucleotides read TGCGCCAGCAAACTAGCGGGGGGAGCAGATACGCAGTGTTTT.

This clonotype was seen repeatedly, ten times or more. The rearrangement links TRBV7-8 to TRBJ2-5; 7 positions agree with TRBD2. Germline CDR1 and CDR2: SGHVS and FQNEAQ. The junction had 5 bases not matched to a gene; V was cut back by 4 bases and J by 0 bases. This CDR3 has 15 amino acids. CDR3 sequence (DNA): TGTGCCAGCAGCTCCCGACTAGCTCACCAAGAGACCCAGTACTTC. Translated, it gives CASSSRLAHQETQYF. Full variable domain (missing parts from reference TRBV7-8 and TRBJ2-5): GAGVSQSPRYKVAKRGQDVALRCDPISGHVSLFWYQQALGQGPEFLTYFQNEAQLDKSGLPSDRFFAERPEGSVSTLKIQRTQQEDSAVYLCASSSRLAHQETQYFGPGTRLLVL.

This clonotype was found a few times. Since a much larger clone is just one base distant, this may be a read error. The chain joins TRBV7-9 to TRBJ1-1, with D possibly TRBD1 on 5 matching bases. This CDR3 spans 14 amino acids. Per the germline V gene, CDR1 is SEHNR and CDR2 is FQNEAQ (reference sequence). Trimming cost V 8 bases and J 1 base, with 14 bases left between them. The chain's CDR3 is CASGQIGQNTEAFF. CDR3 nucleotides: TGTGCCAGCGGCCAGATAGGACAGAACACTGAAGCTTTCTTT.

This clonotype was picked up a small number of times. J is TRBJ1-1 and V is TRBV3-1; TRBD1 is a possible D gene (5 bases). Germline V gives CDR1 LGHDT, CDR2 YNNKEL (reference sequence). The CDR3 is made up of 15 amino acids. V lost 0 bases to trimming and J lost 2 bases, with 10 bases between them. The CDR3 sequence: CASSQDPGGNTEAFF. CDR3 DNA sequence: TGTGCCAGCAGCCAAGACCCCGGGGGAAACACTGAAGCTTTCTTT. Together with reference TRBV3-1 and TRBJ1-1, the CDR3 gives the full variable domain: DTAVSQTPKYLVTQMGNDKSIKCEQNLGHDTMYWYKQDSKKFLKIMFSYNNKELIINETVPNRFSPKSPDKAHLNLHINSLELGDSAVYFCASSQDPGGNTEAFFGQGTRLTVV.

This clonotype was counted ten times or more. This chain uses TRBV20-1 with TRBJ1-4; possibly TRBD1 for D (6 bases). The V end lost 1 base, the J end lost 0 bases, and 12 bases lay between the germline ends. The CDR3 contains 16 residues. Per the germline V gene, CDR1 is DFQATT and CDR2 is SNEGSKA (reference sequence). The CDR3 bases are TGCAGTGCTAGAGGGACAGAGCCGGCAACTAATGAAAAACTGTTTTTT. Translated: CSARGTEPATNEKLFF.

This clonotype was counted between two and nine times. The rearrangement links TRBV5-1 to TRBJ1-1; a possible D gene is TRBD1 (5 bases). V lost 0 bases, J lost 5 bases, and 11 bases lay in between. Germline V gene data show CDR1 as SGHRS and CDR2 as YFSETQ. There are 14 residues in the CDR3. CDR3 region: CASSLGGTSTEAFF. Here the CDR3 DNA reads TGCGCCAGCAGCTTGGGGGGGACGTCTACTGAAGCTTTCTTT.

This clonotype turned up a few times. This sequence joins TRBV28 and TRBJ2-5; 8 positions match TRBD1. The germline V gene has CDR1 MDHEN and CDR2 SYDVKM. The CDR3 is made up of 18 amino acids. Unmatched junction bases numbered 19, after V lost 10 bases and J lost 0 bases. The CDR3 nucleotides are TGTGCCACCCGGACAGGGAACGGGTTTGGCGGGAACCAAGAGACCCAGTACTTC. Translation: CATRTGNGFGGNQETQYF.

The V and J genes are TRBV9 and TRBJ2-7; either TRBD1 or TRBD2 may fit D (5 bases each). Germline CDR1 SGDLS, CDR2 YYNGEE. Trimming shortened V by 2 bases and J by 2 bases, and 11 bases separated the two germline ends. The CDR3 loop spans 14 amino acids. This chain's CDR3 is CASSVGTEAYEQYF. CDR3 in DNA: TGTGCCAGCAGCGTCGGGACCGAAGCCTACGAGCAGTACTTC. Supplemented by reference TRBV9 and TRBJ2-7, the full variable domain reads DSGVTQTPKHLITATGQRVTLRCSPRSGDLSVYWYQQSLDQGLQFLIQYYNGEERAKGNILERFSAQQFPDLHSELNLSSLELGDSALYFCASSVGTEAYEQYFGPGTRLTVT.

The rearrangement uses TRBV5-5 and TRBJ2-1, with TRBD1 as a possible D gene (5 bases). Germline assignment: CDR1 SGHKS and CDR2 YYEKEE (reference sequence). V dropped 2 bases and J dropped 14 bases, with 17 bases sitting between them. The CDR3 totals 13 residues. CDR3 sequence reads: CASSFRDRDGEFF. CDR3 nucleotide sequence: TGTGCCAGCAGCTTCCGCGACAGAGATGGGGAGTTCTTC. Variable domain in full (rest from reference TRBV5-5 and TRBJ2-1): DAGVTQSPTHLIKTRGQQVTLRCSPISGHKSVSWYQQVLGQGPQFIFQYYEKEERGRGNFPDRFSARQFPNYSSELNVNALLLGDSALYLCASSFRDRDGEFFGPGTRLTVL.

For this clonotype: Relative to the germline gene, one junction end is altered; a read error may explain this. The V and J genes are TRBV4-1 and TRBJ2-1; TRBD2 might be the D (6 bases). The CDR3 runs 14 residues. Germline V gene data show CDR1 as MGHRA and CDR2 as YSYEKL. The CDR3 DNA reads as TGCGCCAGCAGCCGCCGGGAGAGAGACCATGAGCAGTCCTTC. It yields the protein CASSRRERDHEQSF.

The chain is built from TRBV19 and TRBJ2-1, with 9 bases fitting TRBD2. The V gene end was trimmed by 4 bases and the J gene end by 5 bases; junction bases not matched to a gene: 6. Germline CDR1 and CDR2: LNHDA and SQIVND (reference sequence). The CDR3 runs 15 residues. The DNA for the CDR3 is TGTGCCAGTAGTAAAGCTAGCGGGATGAACAATGAGCAGTTCTTC. Its protein is CASSKASGMNNEQFF.

This clonotype was seen at least ten times. The chain recombines TRBV6-2 or TRBV6-3 with TRBJ2-3; TRBD2 agrees at 7 bases. Germline trimming cut 9 bases from V and 3 bases from J; bases unmatched to any gene: 18. Germline assignment: CDR1 MNHEY and CDR2 SVGEGT. The CDR3 extends over 17 amino acids. CDR3 residues: CASSTLAQALGTDTQYF. The CDR3 nucleotides are TGTGCCAGTTCGACACTAGCGCAGGCATTAGGTACAGATACGCAGTATTTT.

Remarks on this clonotype: One end of the junction varies from germline; a read error may be responsible. The V gene is TRBV6-5, the J gene TRBJ2-7; 8 bases are shared with TRBD1. The CDR3 spans 14 residues. Germline lookup yields CDR1 MNHEY and CDR2 SVGAGI. CDR3 DNA: TGTGCCTGCAGCCAAGGACAGGGTACGGACGAGCAGTACTTC. This translates into CACSQGQGTDEQYF.

The J gene is TRBJ2-7, the V gene TRBV7-9; D might be TRBD1 (5 bases). The CDR3 extends over 15 amino acids. Trimming shortened V by 1 base and J by 3 bases, and 13 bases separated the two germline ends. The V gene's germline CDR1 is SEHNR and CDR2 FQNEAQ (reference sequence). This CDR3 reads CASSLGWQGSYEQYF. The CDR3, as DNA: TGTGCCAGCAGCTTAGGGTGGCAGGGTAGCTACGAGCAGTACTTC.

There are a few counts of this clonotype. The chain carries TRBV9 and TRBJ1-2; the match to TRBD1 covers 7 bases. This CDR3 comprises 14 residues. V gave up 4 bases and J gave up 2 bases; unmatched junction bases: 5. CDR1 is SGDLS and CDR2 is YYNGEE in the germline V gene. This CDR3 is CASSPVTGNYGYTF. The DNA of the CDR3 is TGTGCCAGCAGCCCAGTGACAGGGAACTATGGCTACACCTTC. The full variable domain, its missing parts supplied by reference TRBV9 and TRBJ1-2, is DSGVTQTPKHLITATGQRVTLRCSPRSGDLSVYWYQQSLDQGLQFLIQYYNGEERAKGNILERFSAQQFPDLHSELNLSSLELGDSALYFCASSPVTGNYGYTFGSGTRLTVV.

This clonotype was counted a few times. Because the CDR3 is missing its conserved closing phenylalanine or tryptophan, this is likely a read error. CDR3 sequence: CASSSSSGGAPYEQYL. The CDR3 DNA follows: TGTGCCAGCAGCTCCTCGAGTGGGGGGGCGCCCTACGAGCAGTACCTC. This chain connects TRBV7-9 to TRBJ2-7, with a tentative D call TRBD2 (7 bases). The germline V gene encodes CDR1 SEHNR and CDR2 FQNEAQ (reference sequence). V was trimmed by 4 bases and J by 2 bases, leaving 18 bases between them. CDR3 length: 16 amino acids.

In this sample, this clonotype turned up many times. The CDR3 nucleotides are TGTGCCAGCAGCTTAGTTCCCGGAGAGGGTGAAAAACTGTTTTTT. Amino acid sequence: CASSLVPGEGEKLFF. The gene calls are TRBV7-9 and TRBJ1-4; D call uncertain. V dropped 1 base and J dropped 7 bases, with 13 bases sitting between them. The CDR3 is 15 residues long. Germline-derived CDR1 and CDR2 are SEHNR and FQNEAQ (reference sequence).

This clonotype has a handful of counts. A much larger clone differs from this one at a single base, so this may be a read error. The chain combines TRBV28 with TRBJ2-3; the D gene is possibly TRBD1 (6 bases). The CDR3 loop spans 14 amino acids. Trimming removed 5 bases at V and 8 bases at J, with 17 bases between. Looked up from germline, CDR1 is MDHEN and CDR2 is SYDVKM. The DNA of the CDR3 is TGTGCCAGCAGTGATAGGACAGAGCCAGGTACGCAGTATTTT. Its translation is CASSDRTEPGTQYF.

This clonotype was picked up many times. The chain couples TRBV5-6 to TRBJ2-4; TRBD1 is a possible D gene (6 bases). This CDR3 region has 14 residues. Germline loops: CDR1 SGHDT, CDR2 YYEEEE. V was trimmed by 4 bases and J by 9 bases, leaving 17 bases between them. The CDR3 region has the DNA TGTGCCAGCAGCACCGAGTTGACAGGTCGCATTCAGTACTTC. It specifies CASSTELTGRIQYF.

A few counts support this clonotype. The chain combines TRBV5-6 with TRBJ2-3, with D perhaps assigned TRBD1 or TRBD2 (5 bases each). Deletions cut 6 bases from V and 2 bases from J, with 16 bases between. This CDR3 region has 15 residues. From germline, CDR1 is SGHDT and CDR2 YYEEEE. CDR3 bases: TGTGCCAGCACCCTACGGGACGGAAACACAGATACGCAGTATTTT. The encoded protein is CASTLRDGNTDTQYF.

For this clonotype: The junction departs from the called germline gene at one end, perhaps through a read error. The rearrangement uses TRBV12-3 or TRBV12-4 and TRBJ2-2, with D maybe TRBD2 (5 bases). This CDR3 has 15 amino acids. CDR3 region: CASSFKRSWSGEQFF. DNA of the CDR3: TGTGCCAGCAGTTTTAAAAGGAGTTGGTCCGGGGAGCAGTTTTTT.

This chain links TRBV6-6 with TRBJ2-5; 11 bases agree with TRBD1. The V segment lost 5 bases and the J segment 5 bases; nucleotides outside the gene matches: 16. Germline V lookup: CDR1 MNHNY, CDR2 SVGAGI (reference sequence). There are 18 residues in the CDR3. The CDR3 nucleotides are TGTGCCAGCAGTAGCCAGACTGTGGACAGGGGGCGCGTTGAGACCCAGTACTTC. Its protein product is CASSSQTVDRGRVETQYF.

J is TRBJ2-7 and V is TRBV28; TRBD1 matches 10 bases. V trimming: 2 bases; J trimming: 10 bases; junction bases outside the gene matches: 5. CDR1 and CDR2 (germline): MDHEN, SYDVKM. The CDR3 length is 13 residues. CDR3 coding DNA: TGTGCCAGCAGTTTACGGGACAGGGGAGATCAGTACTTC. Amino acid sequence: CASSLRDRGDQYF.

This clonotype showed up just once. Being one base from a much bigger clone, this may be a read error. The V call is TRBV28, the J call TRBJ2-3, with D tentatively TRBD2 (6 bases). The CDR3 is made up of 15 amino acids. Trimming stripped 2 bases from V and 1 base from J, with 10 bases between. Per germline, CDR1 MDHEN and CDR2 SYDVKM. The CDR3 region has the DNA TGTGCCAGCAGTTTAGGGGGGTCGGGCACAGATACGCAGTATTTT. It specifies CASSLGGSGTDTQYF.